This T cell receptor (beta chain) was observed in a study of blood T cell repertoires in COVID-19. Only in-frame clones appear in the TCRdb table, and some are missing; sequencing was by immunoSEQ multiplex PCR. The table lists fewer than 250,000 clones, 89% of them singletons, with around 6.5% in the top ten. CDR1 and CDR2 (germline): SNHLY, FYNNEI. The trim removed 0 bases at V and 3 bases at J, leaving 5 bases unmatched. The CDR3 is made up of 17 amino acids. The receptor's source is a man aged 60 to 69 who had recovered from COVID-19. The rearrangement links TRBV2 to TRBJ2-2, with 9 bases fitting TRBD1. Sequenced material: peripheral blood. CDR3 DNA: TGTGCCAGCAGTGAAGCGTCCGGGACAGGGTACACCGGGGAGCTGTTTTTT. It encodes CASSEASGTGYTGELFF.